This TCR beta chain comes out of a study of T cells in Graves' hyperthyroidism and ophthalmopathy. The TCR beta CDR3 regions underwent amplification using RNA transcripts as the source. The HTBI primer set drove a first-round RT-PCR of the TCR CDR3. TCRdb re-called the multiplex PCR reads with MiXCR, one entry per CDR3 protein. The table shows approximately 610,000 distinct CDR3 sequences, with around 17% occurring only once. In its sample, this clonotype was seen many times. There are 15 residues in the CDR3. The V end lost 4 bases, the J end lost 6 bases, and 16 bases lay between the germline ends. Germline V CDR1 and CDR2: LGHDT, YNNKEL (reference sequence).

Specimen: blood. V usage is TRBV3-1 and J usage is TRBJ1-5; D might be TRBD1 (5 bases). This receptor was identified in a woman under 30 with Graves' hyperthyroidism. The CDR3 sequence: CASSPEAGMSQPQHF. The CDR3 region has the DNA TGTGCCAGCAGCCCGGAGGCAGGGATGAGTCAGCCCCAGCATTTT.